This T cell receptor (beta chain) was recovered during a study of metastatic and nonmetastatic thyroid tumors. Study as a whole: Comparative analysis of repertoires was undertaken across blood and tumor or nodule tissue obtained from malignant and benign thyroid patients.

As originally analysed: Clinicopathological groups of papillary thyroid cancer showed CDR3 differences that were used to build a distant-metastasis classifier. TCRdb re-clonotyped the PCR reads via MiXCR. These V and J calls are TCRdb output, not the study's own analysis. The data hold tens of thousands of clones, with about 32% observed a single time. No treatment of any kind had been given to any patient before thyroid surgery. This CDR3 spans 14 amino acids. Trimming removed 0 bases from V and 9 bases from J; junction bases left unmatched: 5. CDR1 is DFQATT, CDR2 SNEGSKA, per germline (reference sequence). Study observations and caveats: According to reports, the diversity of TCR beta was significantly higher in malignant thyroid tumors than in benign nodules, and this held in both blood and tumor samples.

Comments on this clone: Its antigen remains unidentified.

The specimen was tumor tissue. The rearrangement uses TRBV20-1 and TRBJ1-6; 7 nucleotides agree with TRBD1. This receptor was taken from a female donor with papillary thyroid cancer or a benign thyroid nodule (not recorded which). Some clones in this sample may be carry-over from other donors' samples. The DNA of the CDR3 is TGCAGTGCTAGAGATCCAGGGGGGGTTTCACCCCTCCACTTT. This gives the protein CSARDPGGVSPLHF.